These T cell receptor beta chains were read from a single sample in a study of blood T cell repertoires in COVID-19. Generated by immunoSEQ multiplex PCR, the TCRdb table keeps only in-frame clones and is missing some. The table includes more than 90,000 clones, 65% to 80% detected once. Sequenced input: peripheral blood. The receptors shown here come from a man between 65 and 80 years old with acute or convalescent COVID-19. CDR3s include the opening cysteine and the closing phenylalanine or tryptophan. D genes are given only for firm matches. Clone size, where shown, is once, few, many, or a class for clones that have expanded.

j_call d_call clone_size v_call cdr3_nt cdr3_aa
TRBJ1-1 NA NA TRBV6-5 TGTGCCAGCAGTTACGGGGTTGGGACTTTGAACACTGAAGCTTTCTTT CASSYGVGTLNTEAFF
TRBJ2-7 TRBD2 NA TRBV5-1 TGCGCCAGCAGCCCCCGGGGCCTACTAGCGGGATACGAGCAGTACTTC CASSPRGLLAGYEQYF
TRBJ2-5 NA NA TRBV12-5 TGTGCTAGTGGTCCAAATCTGGCCCACCAAGAGACCCAGTACTTC CASGPNLAHQETQYF
TRBJ1-5 TRBD1 once TRBV5-1 TGCGCCAGCAGCTTGGGGACAGGGGATCAGCCCCAGCATTTT CASSLGTGDQPQHF
TRBJ2-5 TRBD2 NA TRBV7-2 TGTGCCAGCAGCTTAGGGACTAGCTTGGCGACCCAGTACTTC CASSLGTSLATQYF
TRBJ1-1 NA NA TRBV20-1 TGCAGTGCCATACCGGGGTTCCAAGCTTTCTTT CSAIPGFQAFF
TRBJ2-1 TRBD1 NA TRBV2 TGTGCCACCCTCGGACAGGGCGGGAATGAGCAGTTCTTC CATLGQGGNEQFF
TRBJ1-2 TRBD1 NA TRBV10-3 TGTGCCATCAGTGCCTCGGGACAGGCGTCCGATGGCTACACCTTC CAISASGQASDGYTF
TRBJ2-2 NA NA TRBV15 TGTGCCACACGTAGCGGATACACCGGGGAGCTGTTTTTT CATRSGYTGELFF
TRBJ2-1 TRBD1 NA TRBV28 TGTGCCAGCAGACCCCGGGACAGAGCTCGAGAGCAGTTCTTC CASRPRDRAREQFF
TRBJ1-2 TRBD1 few TRBV19 TGTGCCAGTAGTGCAAAGGACAGGGTCGGTGGCTACACCTTC CASSAKDRVGGYTF
TRBJ2-2 TRBD1 NA TRBV9 TGTGCCAGCAAAAGGGCAGCAGGGGGCACCGGGGAGCTGTTTTTT CASKRAAGGTGELFF
TRBJ2-5 NA NA TRBV2 TGTGCCAGCACTGAGTGGGAGCAGACCCAGTACTTC CASTEWEQTQYF
TRBJ2-3 TRBD2 few TRBV5-1 TGCGCCAGCAGCTTCAGTCTAGCGGGGGGCACAGATACGCAGTATTTT CASSFSLAGGTDTQYF
TRBJ2-7 TRBD1 NA TRBV9 TGTGCCAGCAGCGTAGGCCAGGGGGCCTACGAGCAGTACTTC CASSVGQGAYEQYF
TRBJ1-1 TRBD1 NA TRBV5-4 TGTGCCAGCAGCGCGGGGAACAGGGGAAACACTGAAGCTTTCTTT CASSAGNRGNTEAFF
TRBJ1-4 NA NA TRBV6-2/TRBV6-3 TGTGCCAGCAGCCCTACGGACAGCGTTAAGGAAAAACTGTTTTTT CASSPTDSVKEKLFF
TRBJ1-6 TRBD1 NA TRBV6-2/TRBV6-3 TGTGCCAGCAGTTACTACAGGGGTTCACCCCTCCACTTT CASSYYRGSPLHF
TRBJ2-3 TRBD2 NA TRBV10-3 TGTGCCATCAGTGGACTAGCGGGGGCCCCAGATACGCAGTATTTT CAISGLAGAPDTQYF
TRBJ1-6 NA NA TRBV29-1 TGCAGCGTTGAATGGGGGATACCCAGGGAGGTAACCCTCCACTTT CSVEWGIPREVTLHF
TRBJ1-2 NA NA TRBV6-1 TGTGCCAGCAGTGGACCCTCCGGGAGGGGTGTAGTCTATGGCTACACCTTC CASSGPSGRGVVYGYTF
TRBJ1-2 NA once TRBV6-5 TGTGCCAGCAGACCCCTAGCAGGAGAGTATGGCTACACCTTC CASRPLAGEYGYTF
TRBJ2-2 NA NA TRBV5-1 TGCGCCAGCAGCTTGTCGGGACTCCCGAACACCGGGGAGCTGTTTTTT CASSLSGLPNTGELFF
TRBJ2-4 TRBD1 NA TRBV5-4 TGTGCCAGCAGCCTCGCACAGGGGGCCCTAGCCAAAAACATTCAGTACTTC CASSLAQGALAKNIQYF
TRBJ1-1 NA once TRBV18 TGTGCCAGCTCACCTCAGGGAGGGAGCGGTACTGAAGCTTTCTTT CASSPQGGSGTEAFF
TRBJ2-6 NA NA TRBV6-5 TGTGCCAGCAGTTACACTAGCTCTGGGGCCAACGTCCTGACTTTC CASSYTSSGANVLTF
TRBJ2-5 TRBD1 NA TRBV6-5 TGTGCCAGCAGCCCGGGACAGCAAGAGACCCAGTACTTC CASSPGQQETQYF
TRBJ1-1 NA NA TRBV19 TGTGCCAGTACCGTGAACACGGGCACTGAAGCTTTCTTT CASTVNTGTEAFF
TRBJ2-1 TRBD2 NA TRBV7-3 TGTGCCAGCAGCCCAACTAGCGGGAGTGCCGGGGGGAATGAGCAGTTCTTC CASSPTSGSAGGNEQFF
TRBJ2-7 TRBD1 NA TRBV7-2 TGTGCCAGCAGCTCTCACCAGGGGGCCAAATACGAGCAGTACTTC CASSSHQGAKYEQYF
TRBJ2-1 NA NA TRBV2 TGTGCCAGCAGCGGAGGTTACAATGAGCAGTTCTTC CASSGGYNEQFF
TRBJ1-3 NA NA TRBV14 TGTGCCAGCCAACTAAACTCTGGAAACACCATATATTTT CASQLNSGNTIYF
TRBJ1-3 NA NA TRBV7-9 TGTGCCAGCAGCTACGGACAGAGCTCTGGAAACACCATATATTTT CASSYGQSSGNTIYF
TRBJ1-1 TRBD1 NA TRBV12-3/TRBV12-4 TGTGCCAGCAGCAGACAGGGCAACACTGAAGCTTTCTTT CASSRQGNTEAFF
TRBJ1-3 NA once TRBV6-5 TGTGCCAGCAGCCTGACAGGAACTGGAAACACCATATATTTT CASSLTGTGNTIYF